The clone carrying this T cell receptor beta chain was picked up a small number of times. Its antigen is undetermined. Clones were sequenced by immunoSEQ multiplex PCR, and TCRdb holds only the in-frame ones, with some missing. The sample has 200,000 or so clones; approximately 91% are singletons. This sample stems from a study of T cell responses to AZD1222 COVID-19 vaccine. CDR1 is SGDLS, CDR2 YYNGEE, per germline. With 4 bases removed from V and 6 bases from J, the gap between germline ends came to 20 bases. The CDR3 extends over 15 amino acids. Study-level results: Most donors were white British, females outnumbered males, and clonal diversity was possibly underestimated.

This chain connects TRBV9 to TRBJ2-7; D is possibly TRBD1 or TRBD2 (5 bases each). This sample comprised peripheral blood, obtained on day 0 of AZD1222 vaccination. The receptor was derived from an adult in good health. The CDR3 DNA reads TGTGCCAGCAGCCGCCAAGGGGAAGAAGGAGGCGAGCAGTACTTC. It codes for CASSRQGEEGGEQYF.